Included here is one TCR beta chain sequence, with context. A much larger clonotype is one base distant, so this may be a read error. Through a sample-barcoded 5' primer and a J-beta primer mix, a second PCR was run for roughly 6 to 11 cycles. From the 5' RACE reads, TCRdb called clonotypes with MiXCR, one entry per CDR3 protein. The table includes hundreds of thousands of distinct CDR3 sequences, about 52% detected once. The sample belongs to a study of blood T cells in healthy people across ages. The sequenced material came from blood. The TCR comes from a man in his fifties or sixties in good health.

This CDR3 is CASSFRGMVTQYF. The CDR3 nucleotides are TGTGCCAGCAGTTTTAGGGGGATGGTGACCCAGTACTTC. This sequence joins TRBV12-3 or TRBV12-4 and TRBJ2-5; maybe TRBD1 (6 bases). This CDR3 is built from 13 residues. V was clipped by 3 bases and J by 7 bases, with 12 bases between them.